This paragraph covers one TCR beta chain sequence. The antigen remains unidentified. Libraries were prepared by immunoSEQ multiplex PCR; TCRdb keeps only in-frame clonotypes and omits some of them. The table records about 80,000 clones, around nine tenths of them present only once. The data belong to a study of OX40 agonist ivuxolimab in advanced cancers. About the research overall: In this cohort, patients received ivuxolimab, an agonistic anti-OX40 (CD134) antibody. Patients assigned to dose escalation were diagnosed with hepatocellular carcinoma, melanoma, renal cell or head and neck cancer. Study results and caveats: Among patients with partial responses at 0.1-3.0 mg/kg, clonal expansion was among the lowest.

Trimming took 7 bases from V and 1 from J, leaving 16 bases between them. In germline, CDR1 is MDHEN, CDR2 SYDVKM. The CDR3 runs to 15 residues. Patients were ineligible given autoimmune disease history or systemic immunosuppression. The sequence came from an adult with an advanced solid tumor such as melanoma, head and neck, liver or kidney cancer. The specimen was CD4+ or CD8+ T cells sorted from blood, collected in a trial of the OX40 agonist ivuxolimab. This sequence joins TRBV28 and TRBJ2-5; D tentatively reads TRBD1 or TRBD2 (5 bases each). DNA of the CDR3: TGTGCCAGCACATCGGGGCTAGGATCCCAAGAGACCCAGTACTTC. This sequence encodes CASTSGLGSQETQYF.